These T cell receptor beta chains were read from a single sample in a study of cytomegalovirus exposure and HLA in healthy donors. Sequencing was performed with immunoSEQ multiplex PCR; in TCRdb, only in-frame clones are kept and a portion is missing. The sample carries 99,000 or so clones, nearly 80% recorded once. Sequenced: PBMCs. Receptor source: a man in his 60s in good health and CMV-seropositive. The CDR3 runs from the conserved cysteine through the conserved F or W. A D gene is named only where the DNA matches it firmly. Part of the rows lack a size; the others show once, few, many or a class for expanded clones.

TRBV7-2	TRBJ2-7	.	.	TGTGCCAGCACCCCCGGATTACAAGGGGGAGAGCAGTACTTC	CASTPGLQGGEQYF
TRBV10-3	TRBJ1-5	TRBD1	.	TGTGCCATCAGTGACTTGGACAGGGGGAGAAATCAGCCCCAGCATTTT	CAISDLDRGRNQPQHF
TRBV5-6	TRBJ1-2	TRBD1	.	TGTGCCAGCAGCACCGGACAGGGTTCCTATGGCTACACCTTC	CASSTGQGSYGYTF
TRBV5-4	TRBJ2-2	.	.	TGTGCCAGCAGCCCGGAGGGCCCCGGGGAGCTGTTTTTT	CASSPEGPGELFF
TRBV23-1	TRBJ2-4	TRBD1	.	TGCGCCAGCAGTCAACCGGGACAGGGGGAATATATTCAGTACTTC	CASSQPGQGEYIQYF
TRBV6-5	TRBJ1-6	TRBD1	.	TGTGCCAGCAGTATGCTAGGACAGGCAGGATCACCCCTCCACTTT	CASSMLGQAGSPLHF
TRBV4-3	TRBJ1-3	.	few	TGCGCCAGCAGCCAGCATTTCTCGGGTTCCACCATATATTTT	CASSQHFSGSTIYF
TRBV6-5	TRBJ1-1	.	.	TGTGCCAGCACCTCAGGGATCACTGAAGCTTTCTTT	CASTSGITEAFF
TRBV19	TRBJ1-1	.	few	TGTGCCAGTAGTTGGCGAGGGAACACTGAAGCTTTCTTT	CASSWRGNTEAFF
TRBV28	TRBJ1-1	TRBD1	once	TGTGCCAGCAGTTTACGGCCGGGACAGATGAACACTGAAGCTTTCTTT	CASSLRPGQMNTEAFF
TRBV7-9	TRBJ2-2	TRBD1	once	TGTGCCAGCAGCCCCCAAGGGGGCCAATCCACCAACACCGGGGAGCTGTTTTTT	CASSPQGGQSTNTGELFF
TRBV29-1	TRBJ2-3	TRBD1	once	TGCAGCGTTGGCAGGGGGAACATCGCAGATACGCAGTATTTT	CSVGRGNIADTQYF
TRBV7-5	TRBJ2-1	.	.	TGTGTCAGAAGCGCAGCCGGCGGCGGGTCCTACAATGAGCAGTTCTTC	CVRSAAGGGSYNEQFF
TRBV10-3	TRBJ1-3	TRBD1	.	TGTGCCACCAAACTCCCAGGGGGTGGAAACACCATATATTTT	CATKLPGGGNTIYF
TRBV11-2	TRBJ2-7	.	.	TGTGCCAGCAGCTTAGCGTCTGCAGGCTACGAGCAGTACTTC	CASSLASAGYEQYF
TRBV19	TRBJ1-6	.	.	TGTGCCAGTACCCCCGGGACTTTTTTAAATTCACCCCTCCACTTT	CASTPGTFLNSPLHF
TRBV7-8	TRBJ1-5	TRBD1	.	TGTGCCAGCAGCTTAGGGCCGGGGACAGGGGATAGCAATCAGCCCCAGCATTTT	CASSLGPGTGDSNQPQHF
TRBV5-1	TRBJ2-2	.	.	TGCGCCAGCACTAGTGATATCAGAGATACCGGGGAGCTGTTTTTT	CASTSDIRDTGELFF
TRBV9	TRBJ1-4	.	.	TGTGCCAGCAGCGTAGGGGCCGCCAATGAAAAACTGTTTTTT	CASSVGAANEKLFF
TRBV7-2	TRBJ1-1	.	.	TGTGCCAGCAGCTTAGTAGGAGGGAACACTGAAGCTTTCTTT	CASSLVGGNTEAFF
TRBV11-2	TRBJ1-1	.	.	TGTGCCAGCAGCTTACAACAGATGAACACTGAAGCTTTCTTT	CASSLQQMNTEAFF
TRBV28	TRBJ1-1	TRBD1	.	TGTGCCAGTCTGGACTGGATTACAGGGACAGCGAACACTGAAGCTTTCTTT	CASLDWITGTANTEAFF
TRBV28	TRBJ1-2	.	.	TGTGCCAGCAGCCCCGGTCAGGCAAACTATGGCTACACCTTC	CASSPGQANYGYTF
TRBV28	TRBJ1-2	.	.	TGTGCCAGCAGTTTAACTACCTATGGCTACACCTTC	CASSLTTYGYTF
TRBV28	TRBJ1-5	.	.	TGTGCCAGCAGTTGGGGTAGCGATCAGCCCCAGCATTTT	CASSWGSDQPQHF
TRBV4-1	TRBJ2-1	TRBD1	once	TGCGCCAGCAGCCAAGATCGGACAGGGGCTGGAAACAATGAGCAGTTCTTC	CASSQDRTGAGNNEQFF
TRBV5-1	TRBJ2-3	TRBD1	.	TGCGCCAGCAGCCCCGGGACAGACCGAGATACGCAGTATTTT	CASSPGTDRDTQYF
TRBV5-1	TRBJ2-7	.	.	TGCGCCAGCAGCTTGCGGGATACCTACGAGCAGTACTTC	CASSLRDTYEQYF
TRBV18	TRBJ1-5	.	.	TGTGCCAGCTCCGGGGGGGTAGAGCCCCAGCATTTT	CASSGGVEPQHF
TRBV6-8	TRBJ2-2	.	.	TGTGCCAATCCTCCTGACCGGGGACTGAATTTCACCGGGGAGCTGTTTTTT	CANPPDRGLNFTGELFF
TRBV10-3	TRBJ2-7	TRBD1	.	TGTGCCATCTCCGGGACAGGGGTTAACGAGCAGTACTTC	CAISGTGVNEQYF
TRBV29-1	TRBJ1-2	.	.	TGCAGCGTTTGGCGTGACACCTCTAACTATGGCTACACCTTC	CSVWRDTSNYGYTF
TRBV19	TRBJ2-2	TRBD2	.	TGTGCCAGTAGAGCTAGGAGGGAGGGGACCGGGGAGCTGTTTTTT	CASRARREGTGELFF
TRBV2	TRBJ2-2	TRBD2	.	TGTGCCAGCAGAGGTGGTAGCGGGGGAAACACCGGGGAGCTGTTTTTT	CASRGGSGGNTGELFF
TRBV19	TRBJ2-1	.	.	TGTGCCAGTAGTCCGCCTACGGGGGAGTACAATGAGCAGTTCTTC	CASSPPTGEYNEQFF
TRBV10-1	TRBJ2-4	TRBD1	once	TGCGCCAGCAGTGACCCTAGGGACAGGTTAAACATTCAGTACTTC	CASSDPRDRLNIQYF
TRBV5-4	TRBJ2-3	TRBD2	.	TGTGCCAGCAGCCCAAAGCGGGGGGGCGAGACAGATACGCAGTATTTT	CASSPKRGGETDTQYF
TRBV10-1	TRBJ1-2	TRBD1	.	TGCGCCAGCAGTTCCGGGACAGCTAACTATGGCTACACCTTC	CASSSGTANYGYTF
TRBV6-5	TRBJ2-3	.	.	TGTGCCAGCAGTTCAACCCGCGCAGATACGCAGTATTTT	CASSSTRADTQYF
TRBV19	TRBJ2-7	.	.	TGTGCCAGTAGTATAAGTGGCAGGGACTACGAGCAGTACTTC	CASSISGRDYEQYF
TRBV5-1	TRBJ2-5	.	few	TGCGCCAGCAGCTTGGTCGGGGGATGGCGAGAGACCCAGTACTTC	CASSLVGGWRETQYF
TRBV10-3	TRBJ2-3	.	.	TGTGCCATCAGTGTGGGTAGCGTTAGCACAGATACGCAGTATTTT	CAISVGSVSTDTQYF
TRBV7-2	TRBJ2-6	.	.	TGTGCCAGCAGTTCGACAGGTGCCTCCTCTGGGGCCAACGTCCTGACTTTC	CASSSTGASSGANVLTF
TRBV10-2	TRBJ2-7	TRBD1	.	TGCGCCGGACAGGATTCCAACTACGAGCAGTACTTC	CAGQDSNYEQYF
TRBV2	TRBJ1-2	.	.	TGTGCCAGCAGTGAACAGCGGTACTATGGCTACACCTTC	CASSEQRYYGYTF
TRBV7-6	TRBJ2-3	.	.	TGTGCCAGCAGCCATGGACTGACAACTAGCACAGATACGCAGTATTTT	CASSHGLTTSTDTQYF
TRBV2	TRBJ1-4	.	.	TGTGCCACCGGCCGGGACAACACTAATGAAAAACTGTTTTTT	CATGRDNTNEKLFF
TRBV6-1	TRBJ1-5	.	few	TGTGCCAGCACCGAGACGGGAAATCAGCCCCAGCATTTT	CASTETGNQPQHF
TRBV9	TRBJ2-7	.	.	TGTGCCAGCAGCCCCAGAGGAGGGGCCGCCTACGAGCAGTACTTC	CASSPRGGAAYEQYF